Below, one T cell receptor beta chain is given with its context. The target antigen is unknown. The source of the sample is a study of T cell responses to AZD1222 COVID-19 vaccine. Sequencing used immunoSEQ multiplex PCR; TCRdb keeps in-frame clones, though not all of them. The table records some 99,000 clones, roughly 87% of them present only once. The study, taken as a whole, reports: An increase in Spike-specific TCR breadth and depth was observed after two AZD1222 doses. Clonal diversity may have been underestimated in mostly white British donors.

The input for sequencing was peripheral blood, taken on day 0 of AZD1222 vaccination. The origin of this receptor is an adult in good health.

The CDR3 reads CASRGGSYEQYF. CDR3 sequence (DNA): TGCGCCAGCAGGGGAGGGTCCTACGAGCAGTACTTC. The rearrangement links TRBV5-1 to TRBJ2-7; 7 bases are shared with TRBD2. V shed 5 bases and J 1 base; nucleotides not matched to a gene: 0. Germline values: CDR1 SGHRS, CDR2 YFSETQ. The CDR3 runs to 12 residues.